Listed below are T cell receptor beta chains from one sample, sequenced in a study of blood T cell repertoires in COVID-19. The method was immunoSEQ multiplex PCR; TCRdb's version includes in-frame clones alone and lacks a portion of them. The table shows roughly 240,000 clones, with around 89% occurring only once. The sequenced sample consisted of PBMCs or T cells enriched from blood (not recorded which). The receptor set was obtained from a woman between 40 and 55 years old with acute COVID-19. CDR3s include the opening cysteine and the closing phenylalanine or tryptophan. The D gene is left open where the match is weak. Size is stated for part of the rows, as once, few or many counts, or as a class when the clone is expanded.

NA,TRBV4-2,NA,TRBJ1-3,CASSQDRVGGGSGNTIYF,TGTGCCAGCAGCCAAGACAGGGTGGGGGGAGGTTCTGGAAACACCATATATTTT
NA,TRBV7-6,NA,TRBJ2-5,CASSSHRVQRETQYF,TGTGCCAGCAGCTCTCACAGGGTACAACGAGAGACCCAGTACTTC
TRBD1,TRBV14,NA,TRBJ2-2,CASSHDRVYTGELFF,TGTGCCAGCAGCCACGACAGGGTATACACCGGGGAGCTGTTTTTT
TRBD1,TRBV27,NA,TRBJ1-2,CASSLWRGTGDGYTF,TGTGCCAGCAGTTTATGGCGGGGGACAGGGGATGGCTACACCTTC
TRBD1,TRBV5-6,NA,TRBJ1-1,CASSQDRGDTEAFF,TGTGCCAGCAGCCAGGACAGGGGGGATACTGAAGCTTTCTTT
TRBD1,TRBV5-4,once,TRBJ1-6,CASSQGQARDSPLHF,TGTGCCAGCAGCCAGGGACAGGCCCGGGATTCACCCCTCCACTTT
TRBD1,TRBV11-2,NA,TRBJ2-2,CASSLDRVTGELFF,TGTGCCAGCAGCCTGGACAGGGTAACCGGGGAGCTGTTTTTT
TRBD1,TRBV30,NA,TRBJ1-5,CAWATGASQPQHF,TGTGCCTGGGCTACAGGGGCGAGTCAGCCCCAGCATTTT
TRBD1,TRBV3-1/TRBV3-2,NA,TRBJ2-2,CASSQVDRVRYTGELFF,TGTGCCAGCAGCCAAGTGGACAGGGTGAGGTACACCGGGGAGCTGTTTTTT
NA,TRBV6-2/TRBV6-3,NA,TRBJ1-2,CASSYSKQGTYGYTF,TGTGCCAGCAGTTACTCGAAACAGGGCACCTATGGCTACACCTTC
TRBD2,TRBV20-1,NA,TRBJ2-2,CSASLLGLGTGELFF,TGCAGTGCTAGTTTGCTGGGACTAGGTACCGGGGAGCTGTTTTTT
TRBD1,TRBV19,NA,TRBJ1-2,CASSIQGAAGYTF,TGTGCCAGTAGTATCCAGGGGGCTGCCGGCTACACCTTC
NA,TRBV5-1,NA,TRBJ2-3,CASSSQGPPDTQYF,TGCGCCAGCAGCTCACAGGGACCTCCGGATACGCAGTATTTT
TRBD2,TRBV2,NA,TRBJ2-7,CASSSLAGLVEQYF,TGTGCCAGCAGCAGCCTAGCGGGGTTGGTCGAGCAGTACTTC
NA,TRBV19,NA,TRBJ1-5,CASSIRGGDQPQHF,TGTGCCAGTAGTATTAGAGGAGGGGATCAGCCCCAGCATTTT
TRBD1,TRBV3-1/TRBV3-2,once,TRBJ1-3,CASSRGQAGNTIYF,TGTGCCAGCAGCAGGGGACAGGCTGGAAACACCATATATTTT
TRBD1,TRBV5-6,once,TRBJ2-2,CASSETGAGELFF,TGTGCCAGCAGCGAAACAGGGGCCGGGGAGCTGTTTTTT
TRBD1,TRBV6-5,NA,TRBJ1-2,CASSYLRTGTYGYTF,TGTGCCAGCAGTTACTTGCGGACAGGGACCTATGGCTACACCTTC
TRBD2,TRBV5-4,NA,TRBJ2-2,CASSLRLAGVGELFF,TGTGCCAGCAGCTTGAGGCTAGCGGGGGTAGGGGAGCTGTTTTTT
NA,TRBV7-2,NA,TRBJ1-2,CASSTGPGYGYTF,TGTGCCAGCAGCACCGGACCGGGGTATGGCTACACCTTC
TRBD1,TRBV13,few,TRBJ1-1,CASSQGEWGTEAFF,TGTGCCAGCAGCCAGGGGGAATGGGGCACTGAAGCTTTCTTT
NA,TRBV5-8,NA,TRBJ1-3,CASSLVRLSGNTIYF,TGTGCCAGCAGCTTGGTGAGGCTCTCTGGAAACACCATATATTTT
NA,TRBV5-6,NA,TRBJ2-7,CASSPLMGGLYEQYF,TGTGCCAGCAGCCCACTCATGGGGGGGCTCTACGAGCAGTACTTC
TRBD2,TRBV3-1/TRBV3-2,NA,TRBJ2-3,CASTPSGGGSTDTQYF,TGTGCCAGCACCCCTAGCGGGGGGGGTAGCACAGATACGCAGTATTTT
NA,TRBV30,NA,TRBJ1-1,CAWSRGPRVGTEAFF,TGTGCCTGGAGTAGGGGCCCCCGGGTCGGGACTGAAGCTTTCTTT
TRBD2,TRBV7-2,NA,TRBJ2-5,CASIRRAGGPETQYF,TGTGCCAGCATCAGGAGAGCGGGAGGGCCTGAGACCCAGTACTTC
TRBD1,TRBV3-1/TRBV3-2,NA,TRBJ1-2,CASSQGTGGTYGYTF,TGTGCCAGCAGCCAAGGAACAGGGGGCACCTATGGCTACACCTTC
NA,TRBV13,few,TRBJ2-7,CASSLAGGYEQYF,TGTGCCAGCAGCTTAGCCGGCGGGTACGAGCAGTACTTC
TRBD1,TRBV11-3,NA,TRBJ1-1,CASSLGRGQLEAFF,TGTGCCAGCAGCTTAGGCAGGGGGCAACTTGAAGCTTTCTTT
TRBD1,TRBV5-6,NA,TRBJ2-7,CASSFLGQGSTYEQYF,TGTGCCAGCAGCTTTTTGGGACAGGGTAGTACCTACGAGCAGTACTTC
NA,TRBV9,NA,TRBJ2-1,CASSVRDYNEQFF,TGTGCCAGCAGCGTCAGGGACTACAATGAGCAGTTCTTC
TRBD2,TRBV25-1,NA,TRBJ2-1,CASSVGSGHNEQFF,TGTGCCAGCAGTGTGGGTAGCGGGCACAATGAGCAGTTCTTC
NA,TRBV7-2,NA,TRBJ2-2,CASSLVPPSSGGELFF,TGTGCCAGCAGCTTAGTCCCTCCTAGTTCGGGCGGGGAGCTGTTTTTT
TRBD1,TRBV9,NA,TRBJ1-3,CASSAGTGVGNTIYF,TGTGCCAGCAGCGCCGGGACAGGGGTCGGAAACACCATATATTTT
TRBD1,TRBV5-1,NA,TRBJ2-1,CASSLRIAGGYNEQFF,TGCGCCAGCAGCTTGAGGATCGCAGGGGGCTACAATGAGCAGTTCTTC
TRBD1,TRBV5-6,NA,TRBJ1-2,CASSFAGQAIYGYTF,TGTGCCAGCAGCTTTGCCGGACAGGCCATCTATGGCTACACCTTC
NA,TRBV6-5,few,TRBJ1-2,CASTPGEAYGYTF,TGTGCCAGCACCCCTGGAGAGGCCTATGGCTACACCTTC
NA,TRBV6-2/TRBV6-3,NA,TRBJ2-1,CASSQGLLAEQFF,TGTGCCAGCAGTCAAGGACTACTCGCTGAGCAGTTCTTC
NA,TRBV24-1,NA,TRBJ1-5,CATSEGLRVNQPQHF,TGTGCCACCAGTGAGGGCCTGAGGGTCAATCAGCCCCAGCATTTT
NA,TRBV12-3/TRBV12-4,NA,TRBJ1-2,CASSPANYGYTF,TGTGCCAGCAGCCCCGCTAACTATGGCTACACCTTC
NA,TRBV7-6,NA,TRBJ2-1,CASSLTQGGPSEQFF,TGTGCCAGCAGCTTAACCCAGGGTGGGCCAAGTGAGCAGTTCTTC